The next 8 T cell receptor beta chains were all read from a single sample in a study of Ad26.COV2.S vaccination and SARS-CoV-2 variants (dated by TCRdb to about 2021). Library generation was performed with the immunoSEQ multiplex PCR assay. Drawn from immuneACCESS, this table holds only the in-frame rearrangements with V and J called that TCRdb kept. Clones are partly lost; checked studies trace under half to an unresolved V gene and leave the rest unexplained. Here the sample has roughly 320,000 clones; roughly 87% occur a single time. Of the sample, around 3.6% falls within the top ten clones. The sample's treatment or condition label, in plain terms: around 19 received Ad26.COV2.S at low or high dose, single or two shots; about 5 received placebo; per-sample allocation not given. For vaccine and placebo recipients, the sequenced repertoires came from samples collected on day 63 after the first injection.

The sample was peripheral blood, taken in a trial of Ad26.COV2.S vaccine versus placebo. The origin of the receptors is a person aged 18 to 59 who received the Ad26.COV2.S COVID-19 vaccine or a placebo.

The J gene is TRBJ2-2, the V gene TRBV6-5; perhaps TRBD2 as D (6 bases). Trimming took off 6 bases at V and 5 bases at J, with 16 bases between the two ends. Germline V gene lookup returns CDR1 MNHEY and CDR2 SVGAGI. The CDR3 length is 15 residues. DNA of the CDR3: TGTGCCAGCAGCTCCCGGCGGGGCGGAACCGGGGAGCTGTTTTTT. Translation: CASSSRRGGTGELFF.

The chain carries TRBV6-6 and TRBJ2-7, with D possibly being TRBD2 (6 bases). V dropped 5 bases and J dropped 0 bases, with 26 bases sitting between them. Germline CDR1 is MNHNY and CDR2 is SVGAGI (reference sequence). The CDR3 loop spans 19 amino acids. DNA for the CDR3: TGTGCCAGCAGTCCCTCGGGCCACTCGGCTAGCGCTCTCTCCTACGAGCAGTACTTC. Its translation is CASSPSGHSASALSYEQYF.

This rearrangement joins TRBV18 to TRBJ2-1, with D hard to call. The CDR3 covers 15 residues. Germline V lookup: CDR1 KGHSH, CDR2 LQKENI. Trimming took off 3 bases at V and 4 bases at J, with 13 bases between the two ends. The CDR3 loop reads CASSPQTLSYNEQFF. The CDR3 DNA reads as TGTGCCAGCTCACCTCAGACCCTTTCTTACAATGAGCAGTTCTTC.

The rearrangement links TRBV9 to TRBJ1-2; the D gene is possibly TRBD1 (6 bases). The CDR3 consists of 14 residues. CDR1 and CDR2 from the germline V gene are SGDLS and YYNGEE. Trimming took off 3 bases at V and 8 bases at J, with 17 bases between the two ends. The CDR3 DNA is TGTGCCAGCAGCGCTCTGAACAGGGTCGGGGGCTACACCTTC. Encoded protein: CASSALNRVGGYTF.

The chain recombines TRBV18 with TRBJ1-1; 9 bases fit TRBD1. Unmatched junction bases numbered 8, after V lost 5 bases and J lost 1 base. The CDR3 spans 16 residues. Germline-derived CDR1 and CDR2 are KGHSH and LQKENI. CDR3 sequence reads: CASSATGGASNTEAFF. The CDR3, as DNA: TGTGCCAGCTCAGCAACAGGGGGCGCTTCGAACACTGAAGCTTTCTTT. The full variable domain, its missing parts supplied by reference TRBV18 and TRBJ1-1, is NAGVMQNPRHLVRRRGQEARLRCSPMKGHSHVYWYRQLPEEGLKFMVYLQKENIIDESGMPKERFSAEFPKEGPSILRIQQVVRGDSAAYFCASSATGGASNTEAFFGQGTRLTVV.

The gene calls are TRBV2 and TRBJ2-2, with D tentatively TRBD1 (5 bases). The CDR3 covers 16 residues. The germline CDR1 and CDR2 sequences are SNHLY and FYNNEI. V was trimmed by 6 bases and J by 6 bases, leaving 20 bases between them. Here the CDR3 reads CASSVTDVPTAGELFF. The CDR3 DNA reads as TGTGCCAGCAGCGTGACAGACGTCCCCACAGCCGGGGAGCTGTTTTTT.

The V call is TRBV7-2, the J call TRBJ1-2, with a possible D match to TRBD1 (6 bases). The CDR3 runs to 15 residues. Trimming shortened V by 4 bases and J by 3 bases, and 15 bases separated the two germline ends. Germline V gives CDR1 SGHTA, CDR2 FQGNSA. The CDR3 loop is CASSYYRASDYGYTF. The CDR3 region has the DNA TGTGCCAGCAGCTACTACAGGGCCTCTGACTATGGCTACACCTTC. Together with reference TRBV7-2 and TRBJ1-2, the CDR3 gives the full variable domain: GAGVSQSPSNKVTEKGKDVELRCDPISGHTALYWYRQSLGQGLEFLIYFQGNSAPDKSGLPSDRFSAERTGGSVSTLTIQRTQQEDSAVYLCASSYYRASDYGYTFGSGTRLTVV.

With respect to this clone: In the same sample, other DNA sequences code for this CDR3. J is TRBJ1-3 and V is TRBV15, with 9 bases that match TRBD1. Germline CDR1 is LNHNV and CDR2 is YYDKDF (reference sequence). The CDR3 contains 16 residues. The V gene end was trimmed by 0 bases and the J gene end by 4 bases; junction bases not matched to a gene: 4. Written as DNA, the CDR3 is TGTGCCACCAGCAGAGATCGTGGGACAGGGGGAAACACCATATATTTT. Translating gives CATSRDRGTGGNTIYF.